These 30 T cell receptor beta chains share one sample of origin, sequenced in a study of cytomegalovirus exposure and HLA in healthy donors. A multiplex PCR was run with 60 Vbeta primers and 13 Jbeta primers. The data were produced by immunoSEQ multiplex PCR, yet TCRdb's version contains in-frame clones alone and is incomplete. Here the sample spans about 89,000 clones, approximately 81% being singletons. The specimen was PBMCs. These receptors came from a man between 40 and 49 years old in good health and CMV-seropositive.

For the CDR3, the DNA is TGTGCCAGCAGCGGAGGGCGGCTCACAGATACGCAGTATTTT. Residues: CASSGGRLTDTQYF. This rearrangement joins TRBV9 to TRBJ2-3, with a possible D match to TRBD2 (5 bases). There are 14 residues in the CDR3. V dropped 3 bases and J dropped 2 bases, with 10 bases sitting between them. Germline loops: CDR1 SGDLS, CDR2 YYNGEE.

This chain links TRBV7-3 with TRBJ1-2; D unresolved. This CDR3 has 15 amino acids. CDR1 and CDR2 from the germline V gene are SGHTA and FQGTGA. V was pared by 2 bases and J by 6 bases, with 16 bases between. In DNA, the CDR3 is TGTGCCAGCAGCTTAGTGGCAGGCCGGCCTGATGGCTACACCTTC. It translates to CASSLVAGRPDGYTF.

V and J are TRBV28 and TRBJ1-3; a possible D gene is TRBD1 (5 bases). The CDR3 is 16 amino acids. The ends were cut back, 3 bases at V and 0 bases at J, with 12 bases in the middle. Germline CDR1 reads MDHEN; CDR2 reads SYDVKM. CDR3 bases: TGTGCCAGCAGTTTTGGGGGAGGTAGCTCTGGAAACACCATATATTTT. Its protein product is CASSFGGGSSGNTIYF. Using reference TRBV28 and TRBJ1-3 for the parts outside the CDR3, the full variable domain is DVKVTQSSRYLVKRTGEKVFLECVQDMDHENMFWYRQDPGLGLRLIYFSYDVKMKEKGDIPEGYSVSREKKERFSLILESASTNQTSMYLCASSFGGGSSGNTIYFGEGSWLTVV.

This clone showed up just once. The chain recombines TRBV19 with TRBJ2-5, with 11 bases that match TRBD1. Gene TRBJ2-7 matches the end of the DNA better, so the J call may be wrong. Germline V gene data show CDR1 as LNHDA and CDR2 as SQIVND (reference sequence). The CDR3 totals 14 residues. CDR3 DNA sequence: TGTGCCAGTAGTTTCTCCGGGACAGGGGGCGAGCAGTACTTC. This codes for CASSFSGTGGEQYF.

The gene calls are TRBV11-2 and TRBJ2-7; D is unclear. Germline loops: CDR1 SGHAT, CDR2 FQNNGV. This CDR3 spans 15 amino acids. Trimming pared 0 bases from V and 0 bases from J, leaving 9 bases between. The CDR3 DNA reads as TGTGCCAGCAGCTTAGACACACGGAGCTCCTACGAGCAGTACTTC. This codes for CASSLDTRSSYEQYF.

The genes are TRBV5-1 and TRBJ2-5; 10 bases agree with TRBD2. The J call is uncertain, as TRBJ2-7 better fits the DNA end. The germline gives CDR1 SGHRS, CDR2 YFSETQ. This CDR3 contains 16 residues. Here the CDR3 reads CASSLGALAGTYEQYF. For the CDR3, the DNA is TGCGCCAGCAGCTTGGGAGCACTAGCGGGGACCTACGAGCAGTACTTC.

This clone was found once. V is TRBV5-4 and J is TRBJ2-2; 10 bases fit TRBD2. The V segment lost 5 bases and the J segment 1 base; nucleotides outside the gene matches: 8. The CDR3 spans 17 residues. From germline, CDR1 is SGHNT and CDR2 YYREEE (reference sequence). The chain's CDR3 is CASSFPSGGQNTGELFF. CDR3 DNA sequence: TGTGCCAGCAGTTTTCCTAGCGGGGGCCAGAACACCGGGGAGCTGTTTTTT.

The chain joins TRBV7-8 to TRBJ2-5; a possible D gene is TRBD2 (5 bases). This CDR3 has 12 amino acids. Germline assignment: CDR1 SGHVS and CDR2 FQNEAQ. V was clipped by 5 bases and J by 2 bases, with 6 bases between them. CDR3 protein: CASSTGQETQYF. CDR3 sequence (DNA): TGTGCCAGCAGCACGGGACAAGAGACCCAGTACTTC.

This chain connects TRBV5-1 to TRBJ2-7; tentatively, D is TRBD1 (5 bases). Germline CDR1 reads SGHRS; CDR2 reads YFSETQ. Trimming cost V 0 bases and J 4 bases, with 11 bases left between them. There are 14 residues in the CDR3. CDR3 region: CASSLVQGEYEQYF. CDR3 DNA sequence: TGCGCCAGCAGCTTGGTGCAGGGCGAATACGAGCAGTACTTC.

This sequence joins TRBV27 and TRBJ2-2; D gene uncertain. This CDR3 region has 13 residues. Trimming pared 2 bases from V and 6 bases from J, leaving 7 bases between. The germline V gene has CDR1 MNHEY and CDR2 SMNVEV (reference sequence). DNA for the CDR3: TGTGCCAGCAGTTTACGGTCTTCCGGGGAGCTGTTTTTT. This sequence encodes CASSLRSSGELFF.

J is TRBJ1-5 and V is TRBV19; 8 nucleotides match TRBD1. Trimming at V came to 2 bases and at J to 5 bases, leaving 5 bases not matched to a gene. The CDR3 runs to 15 residues. The germline gives CDR1 LNHDA, CDR2 SQIVND (reference sequence). CDR3 sequence (DNA): TGTGCCAGTAGTATATTAGGACAGGGCGATCAGCCCCAGCATTTT. This sequence encodes CASSILGQGDQPQHF.

The chain recombines TRBV4-1 with TRBJ2-1; TRBD2 matches at 10 bases. Germline assignment: CDR1 MGHRA and CDR2 YSYEKL. CDR3 length: 16 residues. J gave up 5 bases and V 0 bases, and 4 bases lay outside the gene matches. CDR3 nucleotides: TGCGCCAGCAGCCAAGACGGGCTAGCGGGGGACAATGAGCAGTTCTTC. As protein: CASSQDGLAGDNEQFF.

In its sample, this clone was seen once. The genes are TRBV18 and TRBJ2-7; TRBD1 aligns across 7 bases. J lost 2 bases, V lost 5 bases, and 6 bases had no gene match. The CDR3 totals 14 residues. CDR1 is KGHSH, CDR2 LQKENI, per germline. CDR3 in amino acids: CASSTGQTTYEQYF. As DNA, the CDR3 is TGTGCCAGCTCAACGGGACAGACCACCTACGAGCAGTACTTC.

V usage is TRBV4-2 and J usage is TRBJ2-3; 7 positions agree with TRBD2. J lost 4 bases, V lost 0 bases, and 1 base had no gene match. CDR3 size: 14 residues. The V gene's germline CDR1 is LGHNA and CDR2 YNFKEQ. CDR3 DNA sequence: TGTGCCAGCAGCCAAGATGGGGGGGCAGATACGCAGTATTTT. It yields the protein CASSQDGGADTQYF.

CDR3 nucleotides: TGTGCCAGCAGGAGACAGGGAAGGGGCGGGGAGCTGTTTTTT. The encoded protein is CASRRQGRGGELFF. The rearrangement links TRBV6-5 to TRBJ2-2, with 7 bases identical to TRBD1. Germline V gene lookup returns CDR1 MNHEY and CDR2 SVGAGI. The CDR3 covers 14 residues. The V segment lost 6 bases and the J segment 7 bases; nucleotides outside the gene matches: 8.

The rearrangement links TRBV10-3 to TRBJ2-1; 9 nucleotides align to TRBD2. V gave up 8 bases and J gave up 9 bases; unmatched junction bases: 8. CDR1 and CDR2 (germline): ENHRY, SYGVKD. This CDR3 is 13 amino acids long. The CDR3 sequence: CAIGLAGRVEQFF. DNA for the CDR3: TGTGCCATCGGGCTAGCGGGAAGGGTTGAGCAGTTCTTC.

This chain joins TRBV28 and TRBJ1-6; D may be TRBD1 (6 bases). V gave up 6 bases and J gave up 9 bases, with 12 bases separating them. Germline CDR1 and CDR2: MDHEN and SYDVKM. The CDR3 is made up of 13 amino acids. The DNA of the CDR3 is TGTGCCAGCAGCATACAGGGCGGTTCACCCCTCCACTTT. It yields the protein CASSIQGGSPLHF.

This chain uses TRBV19 with TRBJ1-2; 7 bases agree with TRBD1. The V and J ends lost 3 bases and 2 bases, in that order; junction bases with no gene match: 6. Germline CDR1 reads LNHDA; CDR2 reads SQIVND (reference sequence). The CDR3 is 15 amino acids. The CDR3 sequence: CASSIGRGQNYGYTF. CDR3 bases: TGTGCCAGTAGTATTGGTAGGGGGCAGAACTATGGCTACACCTTC.

The chain has TRBV19 and TRBJ1-6; D unresolved. This CDR3 spans 13 amino acids. Trimming shortened V by 3 bases and J by 10 bases, and 10 bases separated the two germline ends. The germline gives CDR1 LNHDA, CDR2 SQIVND (reference sequence). CDR3 in amino acids: CASSINLKSPLHF. The DNA for the CDR3 is TGTGCCAGTAGTATCAACTTGAAGTCACCCCTCCACTTT.

This clone appeared once. V and J are TRBV6-5 and TRBJ1-6; 7 nucleotides align to TRBD1. Trimming cost V 8 bases and J 6 bases; bases outside gene matches: 4. CDR3 length equals 13 residues. Per germline, CDR1 MNHEY and CDR2 SVGAGI. In DNA form, the CDR3 reads TGTGCCAGCGCCGGGACAGTTAATTCACCCCTCCACTTT. The encoded protein is CASAGTVNSPLHF.

The chain is built from TRBV6-1 and TRBJ2-7; the D gene is possibly TRBD2 (6 bases). The germline V and J ends were trimmed by 4 bases and 5 bases, with 12 bases remaining between them. CDR1 and CDR2 from the germline V gene are MNHNS and SASEGT. The CDR3 covers 13 residues. This CDR3 is CASSGSGTHEQYF. The CDR3 DNA is TGTGCCAGCAGTGGATCAGGGACTCACGAGCAGTACTTC.

The sample holds one count of this clone. This chain's CDR3 is CASSLNRGETQYF. The CDR3 bases are TGTGCCAGCAGCTTAAATCGGGGAGAGACCCAGTACTTC. The rearrangement uses TRBV7-2 and TRBJ2-5; TRBD2 is a possible D gene (5 bases). The V end was cut by 2 bases, the J end by 4 bases, with 8 bases between. The CDR3 extends over 13 amino acids. The germline V gene has CDR1 SGHTA and CDR2 FQGNSA. The full variable domain, rest sourced from reference TRBV7-2 and TRBJ2-5, is GAGVSQSPSNKVTEKGKDVELRCDPISGHTALYWYRQSLGQGLEFLIYFQGNSAPDKSGLPSDRFSAERTGGSVSTLTIQRTQQEDSAVYLCASSLNRGETQYFGPGTRLLVL.

The chain uses TRBV6-5 and TRBJ1-2, with D maybe TRBD1 (6 bases). CDR1 is MNHEY, CDR2 SVGAGI, per germline. The CDR3 spans 14 residues. Between the trimmed V and J ends, which lost 2 bases and 6 bases, there was a span of 13 bases. This CDR3 reads CASSYLGAANGYTF. CDR3 coding DNA: TGTGCCAGCAGTTACCTGGGGGCCGCGAATGGCTACACCTTC.

The chain recombines TRBV6-5 with TRBJ1-2; 10 bases are a match to TRBD1. Trimming cost V 2 bases and J 5 bases; bases outside gene matches: 2. CDR1 MNHEY and CDR2 SVGAGI come from the germline V gene. The CDR3 contains 14 residues. In DNA form, the CDR3 reads TGTGCCAGCAGTTACGGACAGGGGGTATATGGCTACACCTTC. It specifies CASSYGQGVYGYTF.

The V call is TRBV28, the J call TRBJ1-5, with 9 positions matching TRBD1. The germline V gene encodes CDR1 MDHEN and CDR2 SYDVKM. V lost 6 bases to trimming and J lost 6 bases; unmatched junction nucleotides: 6. CDR3 size: 14 residues. CDR3 sequence: CASRSGQGSQPQHF. CDR3 DNA sequence: TGTGCCAGCAGGTCAGGACAGGGGAGTCAGCCCCAGCATTTT.

With respect to this clone: The same CDR3 arises from other DNA sequences in this sample as well. The chain employs TRBV6-6 and TRBJ2-1, with 14 positions matching TRBD2. This CDR3 is 16 amino acids long. The germline V gene has CDR1 MNHNY and CDR2 SVGAGI (reference sequence). V lost 4 bases, J lost 8 bases, and 7 bases stayed unmatched. In nucleotides, the CDR3 is TGTGCCAGCAGTTCTTCTGGGACTAGCGGGAGCCATGAGCAGTTCTTC. Its translation is CASSSSGTSGSHEQFF.

This chain uses TRBV7-9 with TRBJ2-4; a weak D match, TRBD2 (5 bases). Germline V lookup: CDR1 SEHNR, CDR2 FQNEAQ (reference sequence). The germline V and J ends were trimmed by 10 bases and 0 bases, with 13 bases remaining between them. This CDR3 comprises 14 residues. The CDR3 nucleotides read TGTGCCATCGGAGCGGAACTAGCCAAAAACATTCAGTACTTC. Translating it yields CAIGAELAKNIQYF.

This chain links TRBV30 with TRBJ2-1, with 8 bases lining up with TRBD1. This CDR3 has 12 amino acids. Germline-derived CDR1 and CDR2 are GTSNPN and SVGIG (reference sequence). Trimming at V came to 3 bases and at J to 9 bases, leaving 4 bases not matched to a gene. The CDR3 coding sequence is TGTGCCTGGAGGGACAGGGTTGGTGAGCAGTTCTTC. It encodes CAWRDRVGEQFF.

The chain joins TRBV5-3 to TRBJ2-3; 7 bases fit TRBD2. TRBV5-3 is an open reading frame, and its role is uncertain. After removal of 1 base from V and 2 bases from J, the junction contained 10 bases not matched to a gene. This CDR3 is built from 17 residues. CDR3 amino acids: CARSLSGGTKYTDTQYF. The CDR3 nucleotides read TGTGCCAGAAGCTTGTCTGGCGGGACTAAATACACAGATACGCAGTATTTT.

This chain joins TRBV7-6 and TRBJ2-3; 7 nucleotides align to TRBD2. The germline CDR1 and CDR2 sequences are SGHVS and FNYEAQ. The junction had 2 bases not matched to a gene; V was cut back by 1 base and J by 1 base. The CDR3 has 15 amino acids. The DNA of the CDR3 is TGTGCCAGCAGCTTAGGGGGGGGACGCACAGATACGCAGTATTTT. Its protein is CASSLGGGRTDTQYF. The variable domain in full, completed from reference TRBV7-6 and TRBJ2-3, reads GAGVSQSPRYKVTKRGQDVALRCDPISGHVSLYWYRQALGQGPEFLTYFNYEAQQDKSGLPNDRFSAERPEGSISTLTIQRTEQRDSAMYRCASSLGGGRTDTQYFGPGTRLTVL.